There are many counts of the clone carrying this T cell receptor beta chain. The antigen is unknown. This specimen belongs to a study of regulatory T cells in long-lasting Graves disease. Study details: Newly diagnosed Graves' patients had under 3 months of antithyroid drugs.

Findings and caveats of the study: Comparison showed that persistent patients shared more public clonotypes (about 2,600) than new patients (approximately 870).

Time point indicated: newly diagnosed GD, antithyroid drugs for less than 3 months. RNA extracted from PBMCs served as the sequencing template. The length of the CDR3 is 18 residues. V was clipped by 7 bases and J by 0 bases, with 21 bases between them. CDR1 is MNHNS, CDR2 SASEGT, per germline. For TCR beta, libraries came from iRepertoire HTBI primers and Arm-PCR of CDR3 regions. TCRdb processed the multiplex PCR reads anew with MiXCR; each CDR3 protein has one entry. Here the sample spans approximately 350,000 distinct CDR3 sequences, 12% being singletons. These data also featured in a second study, about T cells in Graves' hyperthyroidism and ophthalmopathy. That work states: Exclusion criteria comprised uncontrolled infection, other autoimmune disease, pregnancy or lactation.

This rearrangement joins TRBV6-1 to TRBJ1-4, with no clear D. This TCR derives from a woman aged 18-29 years with Graves disease. This sample comprised peripheral blood mononuclear cells (PBMCs), obtained at new diagnosis, from a patient treated with antithyroid drugs. The DNA for the CDR3 is TGTGCCAGCACTGAGTCGAGAAAACAACGGACAACTAATGAAAAACTGTTTTTT. This codes for CASTESRKQRTTNEKLFF.